This passage covers 31 T cell receptor beta chains from one sample sequenced in a study of blood T cell repertoires in COVID-19. Sequencing was performed with immunoSEQ multiplex PCR; in TCRdb, only in-frame clones are kept and a portion is missing. Here the sample spans under 250,000 clones, roughly 80% being singletons. Sequencing used peripheral blood. The origin of the receptors is a woman in her 70s with acute or convalescent COVID-19.

This chain uses TRBV6-5 with TRBJ2-7; D might be TRBD1 (5 bases). Trimming shortened V by 8 bases and J by 2 bases, and 10 bases separated the two germline ends. Germline V lookup: CDR1 MNHEY, CDR2 SVGAGI. This CDR3 has 12 residues. CDR3 region: CASLPGPYEQYF. The CDR3 DNA reads as TGTGCCAGCCTCCCAGGGCCCTACGAGCAGTACTTC.

Regarding this clone: This same CDR3 is encoded by further DNA sequences in the sample. The CDR3 is CASSVEGLAGTDTQYF. The CDR3, as DNA: TGTGCCAGCAGCGTCGAGGGACTAGCGGGCACAGATACGCAGTATTTT. This chain joins TRBV9 and TRBJ2-3; 11 bases match TRBD2. Losses at the gene ends were 2 bases for V and 1 base for J; bases not matched to a gene: 3. CDR1 and CDR2 (germline): SGDLS, YYNGEE. This CDR3 has 16 amino acids.

This clone was recorded only once. J is TRBJ2-3 and V is TRBV2, with 9 nucleotides matching TRBD2. The CDR3 length is 15 residues. V was clipped by 3 bases and J by 2 bases; unmatched bases: 3. The germline V gene encodes CDR1 SNHLY and CDR2 FYNNEI. This CDR3 is CASSESGGTTDTQYF. The CDR3 DNA sequence: TGTGCCAGCAGTGAGAGCGGGGGGACCACAGATACGCAGTATTTT.

A single count supports this clone. This chain joins TRBV5-1 and TRBJ2-3; TRBD1 agrees at 7 bases. Germline V CDR1 and CDR2: SGHRS, YFSETQ. The J segment lost 0 bases and the V segment lost 0 bases, leaving 4 bases of the junction unmatched. This CDR3 has 16 residues. Written as DNA, the CDR3 is TGCGCCAGCAGCTTGGAGGGGGCTACTAGCACAGATACGCAGTATTTT. Its translation is CASSLEGATSTDTQYF.

The chain uses TRBV30 and TRBJ1-6; 7 bases agree with TRBD1. Germline lookup yields CDR1 GTSNPN and CDR2 SVGIG (reference sequence). Germline trimming cut 4 bases from V and 4 bases from J; bases unmatched to any gene: 4. This CDR3 spans 14 amino acids. The CDR3 bases are TGTGCCTGGAAGACGGGACAGTATAATTCACCCCTCCACTTT. Translating gives CAWKTGQYNSPLHF. Full variable domain (missing parts from reference TRBV30 and TRBJ1-6): SQTIHQWPATLVQPVGSPLSLECTVEGTSNPNLYWYRQAAGRGLQLLFYSVGIGQISSEVPQNLSASRPQDRQFILSSKKLLLSDSGFYLCAWKTGQYNSPLHFGNGTRLTVT.

The rearrangement links TRBV24-1 to TRBJ2-3, with TRBD1 identical over 7 bases. The junction had 1 base not matched to a gene; V was cut back by 6 bases and J by 5 bases. Germline V lookup: CDR1 KGHDR, CDR2 SFDVKD. The CDR3 spans 12 residues. The CDR3 region is CATSRQGDTQYF. For the CDR3, the DNA is TGTGCCACCAGTCGACAGGGAGATACGCAGTATTTT.

The chain carries TRBV11-2 and TRBJ2-5; TRBD2 agrees at 11 bases. The V and J ends lost 5 bases and 7 bases, in that order; junction bases with no gene match: 9. The length of the CDR3 is 15 residues. CDR1 is SGHAT, CDR2 FQNNGV, per germline. The CDR3 sequence is CASSPRTSGSGTQYF. In DNA form, the CDR3 reads TGTGCCAGCAGCCCTCGGACTAGCGGGTCGGGGACCCAGTACTTC.

The rearrangement joins TRBV5-4 to TRBJ1-2; D is possibly TRBD1 (6 bases). The V gene's germline CDR1 is SGHNT and CDR2 YYREEE (reference sequence). V was cut by 4 bases and J by 4 bases, with 11 bases left in between. The CDR3 covers 13 residues. The CDR3 nucleotides are TGTGCCAGCAGCGGGGGCCCGGGCTATGGCTACACCTTC. It specifies CASSGGPGYGYTF.

The J gene is TRBJ1-2, the V gene TRBV12-5; the match to TRBD1 covers 12 bases. CDR3 length: 15 amino acids. Germline trimming cut 4 bases from V and 5 bases from J; bases unmatched to any gene: 5. Germline V gene data show CDR1 as LGHNT and CDR2 as FRNRAP. DNA for the CDR3: TGTGCTAGTGGTTCATCGGGACAGGGGGCATATGGCTACACCTTC. Residues: CASGSSGQGAYGYTF.

The rearrangement joins TRBV19 to TRBJ2-6; no clear D. The V end lost 6 bases, the J end lost 1 base, and 7 bases lay between the germline ends. The germline CDR1 and CDR2 sequences are LNHDA and SQIVND (reference sequence). This CDR3 has 14 residues. The chain's CDR3 is CASRVQSGANVLTF. The CDR3 DNA sequence: TGTGCCAGTAGGGTACAATCTGGGGCCAACGTCCTGACTTTC. The variable domain in full, completed from reference TRBV19 and TRBJ2-6, reads DGGITQSPKYLFRKEGQNVTLSCEQNLNHDAMYWYRQDPGQGLRLIYYSQIVNDFQKGDIAEGYSVSREKKESFPLTVTSAQKNPTAFYLCASRVQSGANVLTFGAGSRLTVL.

This rearrangement joins TRBV7-7 to TRBJ2-1; 8 bases map to TRBD1. The trim removed 5 bases at V and 5 bases at J, leaving 8 bases unmatched. CDR1 is SSHAT and CDR2 is FNYEAQ in the germline V gene (reference sequence). This CDR3 is 15 amino acids long. The CDR3 protein is CASSPGTGRNNEQFF. The CDR3 DNA sequence: TGTGCCAGCAGCCCTGGGACAGGCCGCAACAATGAGCAGTTCTTC.

The chain is built from TRBV5-1 and TRBJ2-5; 7 bases match TRBD2. This CDR3 contains 15 residues. CDR1 is SGHRS, CDR2 YFSETQ, per germline. J lost 5 bases, V lost 3 bases, and 10 bases had no gene match. CDR3 in DNA: TGCGCCAGCAGCTCTTCCTTGGGGGGGGATGAGACCCAGTACTTC. Translating it yields CASSSSLGGDETQYF.

The chain combines TRBV9 with TRBJ1-1, with D unresolved. Trimming left V 0 bases short and J 0 bases short, with 21 bases between. Germline-derived CDR1 and CDR2 are SGDLS and YYNGEE. This CDR3 region has 19 residues. CDR3 coding DNA: TGTGCCAGCAGCGTAGGGGTGAGAGGGCTTAGTACGGTGAACACTGAAGCTTTCTTT. Translating gives CASSVGVRGLSTVNTEAFF.

As concerns this clone: One junction end disagrees with the germline gene, perhaps due to a read error. J is TRBJ2-2 and V is TRBV6-5, with D tentatively TRBD1 (7 bases). Germline V CDR1 and CDR2: MNHEY, SVGAGI. This CDR3 spans 13 amino acids. In DNA form, the CDR3 reads TGTGCCAGCAGGGACAGGTCTCTGGGGGGGCTGTTTTTT. It is translated as CASRDRSLGGLFF.

With regard to this clone: This likely came from a read error, as a far larger clone is one base away. The chain links TRBV13 to TRBJ1-6, with D possibly matching TRBD1 (5 bases). V lost 2 bases and J lost 7, with 9 bases in between. The germline V gene encodes CDR1 PRHDT and CDR2 FYEKMQ (reference sequence). CDR3 length: 14 residues. The CDR3 DNA is TGTGCCAGCAGCTTACAGGGAAGCAATTCACCCCTCCACTTT. Translation gives CASSLQGSNSPLHF.

This clone was detected only once. CDR3 sequence reads: CATSGQGGYEQYF. As DNA, the CDR3 is TGTGCCACCAGTGGACAGGGCGGCTACGAGCAGTACTTC. The chain links TRBV24-1 to TRBJ2-7; TRBD1 matches at 7 bases. Germline CDR1 reads KGHDR; CDR2 reads SFDVKD. CDR3 length equals 13 residues. Trimming at V came to 5 bases and at J to 3 bases, leaving 3 bases not matched to a gene.

The genes are TRBV6-5 and TRBJ1-2; unclear D gene. Germline lookup yields CDR1 MNHEY and CDR2 SVGAGI. The ends were cut back, 9 bases at V and 2 bases at J, with 10 bases in the middle. CDR3 size: 12 residues. In nucleotides, the CDR3 is TGTGCCAGTTCCTATTCCAACTATGGCTACACCTTC. This sequence encodes CASSYSNYGYTF.

The gene calls are TRBV7-9 and TRBJ1-4, with TRBD1 identical over 11 bases. This CDR3 is 15 amino acids long. CDR1 is SEHNR, CDR2 FQNEAQ, per germline (reference sequence). V lost 4 bases, J lost 4 bases, and 2 bases stayed unmatched. For the CDR3, the DNA is TGTGCCAGCAGCTCCGGGACAGGGGGTAATGAAAAACTGTTTTTT. Its protein is CASSSGTGGNEKLFF.

The count of this clone is one. The chain couples TRBV10-2 to TRBJ1-2; 7 nucleotides agree with TRBD1. Looked up from germline, CDR1 is WSHSY and CDR2 is SAAADI. This CDR3 spans 13 amino acids. The ends lost 2 bases at V and 8 bases at J; junction bases unmatched: 5. The CDR3 protein is CASSEDRVNGYTF. The CDR3 region has the DNA TGCGCCAGCAGTGAGGACAGGGTAAACGGCTACACCTTC.

This chain uses TRBV11-3 with TRBJ1-1; D gene uncertain. V lost 3 bases and J 1 base, leaving 9 bases between the germline ends. Germline lookup yields CDR1 SGHNT and CDR2 YENEEA. This CDR3 region has 14 residues. The CDR3 bases are TGTGCCAGCAGCTTTTCGGGTACGAACACTGAAGCTTTCTTT. This sequence encodes CASSFSGTNTEAFF.

The chain links TRBV5-1 to TRBJ1-2; no clear D gene. Per the germline V gene, CDR1 is SGHRS and CDR2 is YFSETQ. V lost 5 bases, J lost 2 bases, and 10 bases lay in between. The CDR3 is made up of 13 amino acids. This CDR3 is CASSPRENYGYTF. As DNA, the CDR3 is TGCGCCAGCAGTCCTCGGGAAAACTATGGCTACACCTTC.

The chain couples TRBV30 to TRBJ1-2, with 7 positions matching TRBD1. This CDR3 has 12 residues. The ends lost 2 bases at V and 7 bases at J; junction bases unmatched: 4. CDR1 and CDR2 from the germline V gene are GTSNPN and SVGIG (reference sequence). In nucleotides, the CDR3 is TGTGCCTGGAGTTTAGGGGGCGGTGGCTACACCTTC. It encodes CAWSLGGGGYTF.

V is TRBV10-3 and J is TRBJ1-3, with 9 bases matching TRBD1. The J segment lost 5 bases and the V segment lost 3 bases, leaving 5 bases of the junction unmatched. The CDR3 length is 15 residues. Germline CDR1 and CDR2: ENHRY and SYGVKD. The CDR3 nucleotides read TGTGCCATCAGTGAAGACAGGGGGATACGAAACACCATATATTTT. As protein: CAISEDRGIRNTIYF.

Remarks on this clone: Other nucleotide sequences in the sample specify the same CDR3. The rearrangement links TRBV7-2 to TRBJ2-3; D is ambiguous. V lost 2 bases and J lost 0, with 3 bases in between. This CDR3 contains 13 residues. CDR1 SGHTA and CDR2 FQGNSA come from the germline V gene. The CDR3 sequence is CASSLPSTDTQYF. The DNA of the CDR3 is TGTGCCAGCAGCTTACCTAGCACAGATACGCAGTATTTT. Together with reference TRBV7-2 and TRBJ2-3, the CDR3 gives the full variable domain: GAGVSQSPSNKVTEKGKDVELRCDPISGHTALYWYRQSLGQGLEFLIYFQGNSAPDKSGLPSDRFSAERTGGSVSTLTIQRTQQEDSAVYLCASSLPSTDTQYFGPGTRLTVL.

The chain employs TRBV6-4 and TRBJ1-1; TRBD1 is a possible D gene (5 bases). V lost 6 bases and J 8 bases, leaving 10 bases between the germline ends. Looked up from germline, CDR1 is MRHNA and CDR2 is SNTAGT. This CDR3 spans 11 amino acids. CDR3 sequence: CASRSRAEAFF. The CDR3 region has the DNA TGTGCCAGCAGGTCCAGGGCGGAAGCTTTCTTT.

In DNA form, the CDR3 reads TGTGCCAGCAGCGTAGATGAACAGATTAGTCAGCCCCAGCATTTT. This gives the protein CASSVDEQISQPQHF. The chain links TRBV9 to TRBJ1-5; no clear D. Germline assignment: CDR1 SGDLS and CDR2 YYNGEE. The CDR3 is 15 amino acids. V lost 0 bases to trimming and J lost 6 bases, with 13 bases between them.

This clone turned up a few times. The V call is TRBV7-2, the J call TRBJ1-3; 10 nucleotides line up with TRBD1. Germline V CDR1 and CDR2: SGHTA, FQGNSA. The CDR3 spans 14 residues. Trimming took 5 bases from V and 2 from J; bases not matched to a gene: 0. The CDR3 DNA reads TGTGCCAGCAGCGGACAGGGGGCTGGAAACACCATATATTTT. It translates to CASSGQGAGNTIYF.

The chain combines TRBV7-9 with TRBJ2-5; D is ambiguous. Germline CDR1 and CDR2: SEHNR and FQNEAQ (reference sequence). This CDR3 comprises 14 residues. V lost 1 base, J lost 2 bases, and 8 bases lay in between. CDR3 sequence (DNA): TGTGCCAGCAGCTTAGGAGGCTTTCAAGAGACCCAGTACTTC. Translating it yields CASSLGGFQETQYF.

The chain recombines TRBV7-8 with TRBJ2-5; 15 nucleotides match TRBD2. The germline V gene encodes CDR1 SGHVS and CDR2 FQNEAQ. Trimming took 5 bases from V and 4 from J; bases not matched to a gene: 11. The length of the CDR3 is 18 residues. CDR3 sequence (DNA): TGTGCCAGCAGCCGAGGACTAGCGGGGGGGCCAGGGACAGAGACCCAGTACTTC. Its translation is CASSRGLAGGPGTETQYF.

This clone occurred once. V and J are TRBV10-3 and TRBJ2-3; 7 bases fit TRBD2. J lost 2 bases, V lost 0 bases, and 8 bases had no gene match. CDR3 length: 17 amino acids. Germline lookup yields CDR1 ENHRY and CDR2 SYGVKD. The CDR3 DNA is TGTGCCATCAGTGAGTCGAATGGGGCGGGGGACACAGATACGCAGTATTTT. Its translation: CAISESNGAGDTDTQYF.

The J gene is TRBJ2-7, the V gene TRBV5-1; 9 bases are shared with TRBD2. The CDR3 has 15 amino acids. V lost 0 bases, J lost 2 bases, and 3 bases stayed unmatched. Germline lookup yields CDR1 SGHRS and CDR2 YFSETQ. The CDR3 spells CASSLGTSVPYEQYV. In nucleotides, the CDR3 is TGCGCCAGCAGCTTGGGGACTAGCGTGCCCTACGAGCAGTACGTC.